This T cell receptor (beta chain) was captured by sequencing in a study of CD4 T cells in relation to SARS-CoV-2 and coronaviruses. Background on the study: The restricting HLA molecule for shared crossreactive spike epitopes was mapped.

Clones were sequenced by immunoSEQ multiplex PCR, and TCRdb holds only the in-frame ones, with some missing. This sample has 10,000 to 15,000 clones, with around 73% found just once. Unexposed donor CD4+ T cells date from 2011-2018, before the COVID-19 pandemic. The cells were cultured for under twelve days before CD4+ T cells were isolated. Each well had approximately 2 million PBMCs in 5% human AB serum with IL-2. Trimming removed 3 bases at V and 7 bases at J, with 12 bases between. CDR1 and CDR2 (germline): SEHNR, FQNEAQ (reference sequence). The CDR3 is made up of 13 amino acids. This clone has a handful of counts. Its antigen is as yet unknown.

V gene TRBV7-9 combines with J gene TRBJ1-2, with a tentative D call TRBD1 (6 bases). Material: CD4+ T cells from PBMCs, cultured in vitro. The sequence was obtained from a human donor in good health. CDR3 loop: CASSLVGARGYTF. CDR3 in DNA: TGTGCCAGCAGCTTGGTGGGGGCTCGTGGCTACACCTTC.